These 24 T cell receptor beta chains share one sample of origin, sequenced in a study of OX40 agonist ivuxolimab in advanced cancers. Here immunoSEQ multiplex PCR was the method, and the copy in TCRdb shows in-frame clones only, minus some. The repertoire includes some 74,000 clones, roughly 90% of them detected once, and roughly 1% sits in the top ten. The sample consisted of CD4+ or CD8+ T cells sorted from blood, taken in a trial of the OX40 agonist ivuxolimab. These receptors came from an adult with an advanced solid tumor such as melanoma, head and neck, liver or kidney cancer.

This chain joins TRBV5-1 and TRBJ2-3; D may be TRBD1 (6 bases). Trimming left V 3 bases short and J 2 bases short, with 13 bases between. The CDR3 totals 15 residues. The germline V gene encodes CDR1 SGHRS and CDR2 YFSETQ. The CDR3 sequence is CASSWGTGYTDTQYF. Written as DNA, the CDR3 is TGCGCCAGCAGCTGGGGAACAGGGTACACAGATACGCAGTATTTT.

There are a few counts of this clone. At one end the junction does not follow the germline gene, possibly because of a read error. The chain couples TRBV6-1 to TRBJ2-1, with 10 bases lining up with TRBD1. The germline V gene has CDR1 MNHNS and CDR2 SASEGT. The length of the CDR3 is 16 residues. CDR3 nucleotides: TGTGCCAGCAGGGAAGGACAGGGGGGGATCTACAATGAGCAGTTCTTC. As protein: CASREGQGGIYNEQFF.

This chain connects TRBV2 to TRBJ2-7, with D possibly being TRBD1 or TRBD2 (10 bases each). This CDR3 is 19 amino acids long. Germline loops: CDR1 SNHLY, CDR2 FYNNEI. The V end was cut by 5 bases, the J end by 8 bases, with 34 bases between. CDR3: CASSYIPGQGLAGVNQQYF. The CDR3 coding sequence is TGTGCCAGCAGTTATATCCCGGGACAGGGGCTAGCGGGAGTAAATCAGCAGTACTTC.

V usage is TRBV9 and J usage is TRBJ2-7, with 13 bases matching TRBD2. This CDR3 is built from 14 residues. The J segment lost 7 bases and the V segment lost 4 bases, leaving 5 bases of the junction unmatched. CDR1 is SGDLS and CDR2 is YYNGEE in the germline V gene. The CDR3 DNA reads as TGTGCCAGCAGCCCTTGGACTAGCGGGAGAGAGCAGTACTTC. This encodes CASSPWTSGREQYF.

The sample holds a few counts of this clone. CDR3 amino acids: CASSPRDSPLHF. CDR3 DNA sequence: TGTGCCAGCAGCCCGCGTGATTCACCCCTCCACTTT. The V call is TRBV4-2, the J call TRBJ1-6; D unresolved. CDR1 is LGHNA, CDR2 YNFKEQ, per germline. Trimming removed 4 bases from V and 8 bases from J, with 6 bases in between. This CDR3 comprises 12 residues.

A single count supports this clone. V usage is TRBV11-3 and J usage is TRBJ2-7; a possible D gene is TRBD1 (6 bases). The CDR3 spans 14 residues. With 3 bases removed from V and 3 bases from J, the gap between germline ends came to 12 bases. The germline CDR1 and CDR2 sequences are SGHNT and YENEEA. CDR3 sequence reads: CASSFSPTGYEQYF. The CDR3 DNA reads TGTGCCAGCAGCTTTTCCCCGACAGGCTACGAGCAGTACTTC.

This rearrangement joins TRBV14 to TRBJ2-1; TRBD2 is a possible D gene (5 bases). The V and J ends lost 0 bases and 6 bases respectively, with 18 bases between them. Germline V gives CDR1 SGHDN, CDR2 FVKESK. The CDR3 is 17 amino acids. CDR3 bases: TGTGCCAGCAGCCAAGACAGAACTTATAAAGGGAGCAATGAGCAGTTCTTC. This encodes CASSQDRTYKGSNEQFF.

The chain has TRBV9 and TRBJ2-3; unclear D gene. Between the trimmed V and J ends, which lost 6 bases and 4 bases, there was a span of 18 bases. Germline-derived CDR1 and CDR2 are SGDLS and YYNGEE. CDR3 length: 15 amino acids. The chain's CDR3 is CASTRLTDVADTQYF. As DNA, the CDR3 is TGTGCCAGCACCCGACTGACTGACGTTGCAGATACGCAGTATTTT.

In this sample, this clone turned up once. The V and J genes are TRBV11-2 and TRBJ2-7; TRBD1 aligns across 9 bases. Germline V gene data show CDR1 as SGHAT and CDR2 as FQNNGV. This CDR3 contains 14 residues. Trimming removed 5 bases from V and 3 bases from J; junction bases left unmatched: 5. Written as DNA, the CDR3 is TGTGCCAGCAGCCCCGGACAGGGGAACTACGAGCAGTACTTC. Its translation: CASSPGQGNYEQYF.

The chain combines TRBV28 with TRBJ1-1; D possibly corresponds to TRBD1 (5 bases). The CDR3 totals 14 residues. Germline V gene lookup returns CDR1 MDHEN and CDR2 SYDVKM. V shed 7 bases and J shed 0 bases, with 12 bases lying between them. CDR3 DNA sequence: TGTGCCAGCACCCTGGGGGGGGTGAACACTGAAGCTTTCTTT. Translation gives CASTLGGVNTEAFF.

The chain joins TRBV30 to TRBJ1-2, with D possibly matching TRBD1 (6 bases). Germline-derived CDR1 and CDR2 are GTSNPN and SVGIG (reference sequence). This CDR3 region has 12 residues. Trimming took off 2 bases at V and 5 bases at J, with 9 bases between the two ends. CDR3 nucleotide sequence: TGTGCCTGGAGTCCACAGGGATATGGCTACACCTTC. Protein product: CAWSPQGYGYTF.

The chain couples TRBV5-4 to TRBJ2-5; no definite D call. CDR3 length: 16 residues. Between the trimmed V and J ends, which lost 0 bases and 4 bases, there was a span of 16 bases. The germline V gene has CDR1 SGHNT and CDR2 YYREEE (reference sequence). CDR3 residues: CASSLAGGARVETQYF. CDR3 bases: TGTGCCAGCAGCTTGGCGGGCGGCGCCCGGGTAGAGACCCAGTACTTC.

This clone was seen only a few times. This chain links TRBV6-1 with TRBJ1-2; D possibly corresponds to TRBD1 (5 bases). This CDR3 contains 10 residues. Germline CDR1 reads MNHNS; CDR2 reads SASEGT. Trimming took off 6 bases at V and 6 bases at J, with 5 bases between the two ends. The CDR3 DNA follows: TGTGCCAGCAGGACAGATGGCTACACCTTC. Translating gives CASRTDGYTF.

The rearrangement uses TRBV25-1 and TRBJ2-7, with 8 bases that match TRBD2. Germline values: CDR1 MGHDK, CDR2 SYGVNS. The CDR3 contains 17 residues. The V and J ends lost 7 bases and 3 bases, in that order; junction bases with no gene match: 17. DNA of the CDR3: TGTGCCAGCATCGATCCAGGGCCGGGACGGGAGGGCTACGAGCAGTACTTC. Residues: CASIDPGPGREGYEQYF.

The CDR3 sequence is CASSRLTGPPLADTQYF. The CDR3 region has the DNA TGTGCCAGCAGCCGCCTCACAGGGCCCCCTCTCGCAGATACGCAGTATTTT. The chain employs TRBV11-1 and TRBJ2-3; D may be TRBD1 (6 bases). V dropped 5 bases and J dropped 4 bases, with 22 bases sitting between them. CDR3 length: 17 residues. Germline V lookup: CDR1 SGHAT, CDR2 FQDESV (reference sequence).

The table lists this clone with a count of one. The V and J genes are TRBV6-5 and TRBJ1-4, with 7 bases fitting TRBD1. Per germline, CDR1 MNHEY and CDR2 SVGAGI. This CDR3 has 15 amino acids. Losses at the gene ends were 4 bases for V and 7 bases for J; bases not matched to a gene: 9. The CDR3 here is CASSFRTGAGEKLFF. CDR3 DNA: TGTGCCAGCAGTTTCCGCACAGGGGCCGGTGAAAAACTGTTTTTT.

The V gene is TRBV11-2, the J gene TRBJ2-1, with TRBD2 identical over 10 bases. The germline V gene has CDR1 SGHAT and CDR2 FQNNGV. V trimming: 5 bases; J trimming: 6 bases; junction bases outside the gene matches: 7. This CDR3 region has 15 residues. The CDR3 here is CASSPGTSVANEQFF. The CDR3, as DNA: TGTGCCAGCAGCCCCGGGACTAGCGTGGCCAATGAGCAGTTCTTC.

The CDR3 is CASTSPTEAFF. The CDR3 nucleotides are TGTGCCAGCACGTCCCCCACTGAAGCTTTCTTT. The V and J genes are TRBV6-1 and TRBJ1-1; D is undetermined. The CDR3 has 11 amino acids. Germline V CDR1 and CDR2: MNHNS, SASEGT. The V gene lost 7 bases and the J gene lost 4 bases, with 7 bases spanning the gap.

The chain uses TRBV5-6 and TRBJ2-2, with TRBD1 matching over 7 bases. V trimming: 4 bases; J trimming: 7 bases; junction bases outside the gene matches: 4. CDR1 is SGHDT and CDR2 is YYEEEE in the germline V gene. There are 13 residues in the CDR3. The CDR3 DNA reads TGTGCCAGCAGCGTCGGACAGGACGGGGAGCTGTTTTTT. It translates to CASSVGQDGELFF.

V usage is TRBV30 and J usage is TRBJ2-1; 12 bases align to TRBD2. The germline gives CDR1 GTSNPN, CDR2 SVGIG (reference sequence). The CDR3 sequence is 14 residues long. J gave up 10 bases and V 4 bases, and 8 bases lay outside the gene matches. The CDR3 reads CAWNLAGGPREQFF. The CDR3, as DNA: TGTGCCTGGAATCTAGCGGGGGGGCCTAGAGAGCAGTTCTTC.

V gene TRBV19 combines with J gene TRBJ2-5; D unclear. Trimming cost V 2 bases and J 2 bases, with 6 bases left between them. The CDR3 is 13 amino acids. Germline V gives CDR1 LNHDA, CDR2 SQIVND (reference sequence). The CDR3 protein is CASSILGQETQYF. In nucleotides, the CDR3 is TGTGCCAGTAGTATACTAGGGCAAGAGACCCAGTACTTC.

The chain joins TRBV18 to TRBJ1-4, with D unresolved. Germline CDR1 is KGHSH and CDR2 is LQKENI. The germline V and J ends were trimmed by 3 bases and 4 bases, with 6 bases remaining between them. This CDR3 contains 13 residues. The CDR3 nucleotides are TGTGCCAGCTCACCTGGGATTAATGAAAAACTGTTTTTT. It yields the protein CASSPGINEKLFF.

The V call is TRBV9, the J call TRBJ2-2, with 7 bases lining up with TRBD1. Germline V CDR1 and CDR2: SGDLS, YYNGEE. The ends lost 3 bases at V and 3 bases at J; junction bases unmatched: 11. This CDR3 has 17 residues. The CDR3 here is CASSATTGVRDTGELFF. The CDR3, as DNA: TGTGCCAGCAGCGCGACCACAGGGGTGAGGGACACCGGGGAGCTGTTTTTT.

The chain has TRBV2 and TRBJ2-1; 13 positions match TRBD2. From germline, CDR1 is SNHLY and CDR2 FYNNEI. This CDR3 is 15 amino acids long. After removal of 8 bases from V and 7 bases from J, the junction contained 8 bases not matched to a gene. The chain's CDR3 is CASADTSGRGNEQFF. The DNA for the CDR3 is TGTGCCAGCGCCGATACTAGCGGGAGGGGTAATGAGCAGTTCTTC.